The 6 T cell receptor beta chains given below trace back to one sample, sequenced in a study of T-cell reconstitution after alpha-beta-depleted transplantation in children. Library preparation (for TCRbeta) was performed with unique molecular identifiers. In TCRdb, the PCR reads were re-called with MiXCR into one record per CDR3 protein. The data show around 300,000 distinct CDR3 sequences, 11% seen once. Specimen: peripheral blood, collected 180 days after TCRalphabeta/CD19-depleted stem cell transplant. The receptors were sampled from a male patient between 2 and 9 years old who had a stem cell transplant for chronic granulomatous disease, so the T cells may come from the graft donor.

The chain is built from TRBV2 and TRBJ2-2; D is perhaps TRBD2 (5 bases). In germline, CDR1 is SNHLY, CDR2 FYNNEI. This CDR3 is built from 14 residues. Trimming left V 7 bases short and J 0 bases short, with 9 bases between. DNA for the CDR3: TGTGCCAGCATAGGCGGGCCGAACACCGGGGAGCTGTTTTTT. Translating gives CASIGGPNTGELFF. Looking up the rest from reference TRBV2 and TRBJ2-2 gives the full variable domain: EPEVTQTPSHQVTQMGQEVILRCVPISNHLYFYWYRQILGQKVEFLVSFYNNEISEKSEIFDDQFSVERPDGSNFTLKIRSTKLEDSAMYFCASIGGPNTGELFFGEGSRLTVL.

This clonotype was detected many times. The chain carries TRBV15 and TRBJ2-1; 9 bases match TRBD1. Germline V gene sequence: CDR1 LNHNV, CDR2 YYDKDF (reference sequence). The CDR3 totals 15 residues. The trim removed 4 bases at V and 6 bases at J, leaving 7 bases unmatched. CDR3 residues: CATSTGTGHSNEQFF. In DNA, the CDR3 is TGTGCCACCAGCACCGGGACAGGGCATTCCAATGAGCAGTTCTTC.

This clonotype was recorded a few times. The chain uses TRBV14 and TRBJ2-3; D is undetermined. The ends were cut back, 3 bases at V and 2 bases at J, with 6 bases in the middle. Germline values: CDR1 SGHDN, CDR2 FVKESK. The CDR3 runs to 13 residues. The CDR3 DNA follows: TGTGCCAGCAGCCAGGTGGCCACAGATACGCAGTATTTT. Its protein product is CASSQVATDTQYF.

Comment on this clonotype: One base away lies a much larger clone, so this may be a sequencing read error. The rearrangement links TRBV9 to TRBJ2-1, with D perhaps TRBD1 or TRBD2 (8 bases each). The ends were cut back, 6 bases at V and 8 bases at J, with 24 bases in the middle. The CDR3 has 16 residues. CDR1 SGDLS and CDR2 YYNGEE come from the germline V gene. The CDR3 bases are TGTGCCAGCATCCCAGGGGGCCGCGGGAGGATTGATGAGCAGTTCTTC. It encodes CASIPGGRGRIDEQFF. The whole variable domain, filled in from reference TRBV9 and TRBJ2-1, reads DSGVTQTPKHLITATGQRVTLRCSPRSGDLSVYWYQQSLDQGLQFLIQYYNGEERAKGNILERFSAQQFPDLHSELNLSSLELGDSALYFCASIPGGRGRIDEQFFGPGTRLTVL.

This clonotype was found many times. The V gene is TRBV15, the J gene TRBJ2-6; the match to TRBD1 covers 7 bases. Germline values: CDR1 LNHNV, CDR2 YYDKDF (reference sequence). V shed 9 bases, J shed 2 bases, and the junction held 4 bases outside the gene matches. This CDR3 contains 14 residues. The CDR3 protein is CATLDRTGANVLTF. CDR3 nucleotide sequence: TGTGCCACACTGGACAGGACTGGGGCCAACGTCCTGACTTTC. The full variable domain, completed using reference TRBV15 and TRBJ2-6, is DAMVIQNPRYQVTQFGKPVTLSCSQTLNHNVMYWYQQKSSQAPKLLFHYYDKDFNNEADTPDNFQSRRPNTSFCFLDIRSPGLGDTAMYLCATLDRTGANVLTFGAGSRLTVL.

A note on this clonotype: This may be a read error, as it is one base from a much larger clone. The V call is TRBV15, the J call TRBJ2-7; D remains unclear. Germline V gene lookup returns CDR1 LNHNV and CDR2 YYDKDF (reference sequence). V dropped 0 bases and J dropped 9 bases, with 18 bases sitting between them. This CDR3 contains 15 residues. The CDR3 loop is CATSRDQVAKRVQYF. The CDR3 DNA sequence: TGTGCCACCAGCAGAGATCAGGTAGCAAAAAGGGTGCAGTACTTC.